This record covers a single T cell receptor (beta chain). V gave up 8 bases and J gave up 7 bases, with 11 bases separating them. Germline-derived CDR1 and CDR2 are LNHDA and SQIVND (reference sequence). The CDR3 is 11 amino acids. This entry belongs to a study of blood T cell repertoires in COVID-19. The assay was immunoSEQ multiplex PCR, and TCRdb's table has in-frame clones only and misses some. This sample has some 130,000 clones, with about 80% found just once. Sequencing input: peripheral blood. The receptor was derived from a human donor in a cohort sampled during active COVID-19. V and J are TRBV19 and TRBJ1-2, with D hard to call. The CDR3 region is CASRLEGGYTF. The CDR3 DNA is TGTGCCAGTCGCCTAGAGGGTGGCTACACCTTC.